The 25 T cell receptor beta chains listed next were all sequenced from one sample in a study of blood T cell repertoires in COVID-19. TCRdb's copy holds only in-frame clones and misses some; the assay was immunoSEQ multiplex PCR. Of about 150,000 clones in the sample, under 85% were seen once. Sequencing input: peripheral blood. Receptors were obtained from a man aged 70-80 years who had recovered from COVID-19.

The chain joins TRBV7-2 to TRBJ2-5; tentative D call: TRBD2 (6 bases). The CDR3 has 15 amino acids. Germline V gene lookup returns CDR1 SGHTA and CDR2 FQGNSA. V was cut by 5 bases and J by 7 bases, with 20 bases left in between. CDR3 in amino acids: CASSPPAGGEGTQYF. The CDR3 DNA is TGTGCCAGCAGCCCCCCCGCCGGGGGAGAAGGGACCCAGTACTTC.

This chain joins TRBV11-2 and TRBJ1-2; the D gene is possibly TRBD1 (6 bases). Germline V gene lookup returns CDR1 SGHAT and CDR2 FQNNGV. This CDR3 has 12 residues. Between the trimmed V and J ends, which lost 5 bases and 9 bases, there was a span of 13 bases. In DNA, the CDR3 is TGTGCCAGCAGCCCCGGACAGAGCAGCTACACCTTC. Translating gives CASSPGQSSYTF.

The CDR3: CASIRQVEGAEKLFF. In DNA, the CDR3 is TGTGCCAGCATAAGACAGGTGGAAGGGGCTGAAAAACTGTTTTTT. The chain employs TRBV6-6 and TRBJ1-4, with D possibly being TRBD1 (6 bases). V lost 7 bases and J 7 bases, leaving 19 bases between the germline ends. This CDR3 is 15 amino acids long. Germline-derived CDR1 and CDR2 are MNHNY and SVGAGI (reference sequence).

This chain connects TRBV6-2 or TRBV6-3 to TRBJ1-1, with D unclear. This CDR3 is built from 13 residues. Germline V gene sequence: CDR1 MNHEY, CDR2 SVGEGT. Between the trimmed V and J ends, which lost 3 bases and 3 bases, there was a span of 8 bases. The CDR3 DNA sequence: TGTGCCAGCAGTTATAACCAGTACACTGAAGCTTTCTTT. It is translated as CASSYNQYTEAFF.

The rearrangement joins TRBV6-5 to TRBJ1-2; 10 nucleotides align to TRBD1. The CDR3 consists of 14 residues. CDR1 is MNHEY and CDR2 is SVGAGI in the germline V gene. The ends lost 6 bases at V and 4 bases at J; junction bases unmatched: 5. DNA of the CDR3: TGTGCCAGCAGGACAGGGGGCGCGATCTATGGCTACACCTTC. Amino acids: CASRTGGAIYGYTF.

The chain couples TRBV5-5 to TRBJ1-2; TRBD1 matches at 7 bases. Germline V CDR1 and CDR2: SGHKS, YYEKEE (reference sequence). The CDR3 length is 14 residues. With 0 bases clipped from V and 7 bases from J, the junction kept 6 bases outside the gene matches. This chain's CDR3 is CASSLGRGLGGYTF. The CDR3 DNA follows: TGTGCCAGCAGCTTGGGGAGGGGGCTGGGTGGCTACACCTTC.

This chain joins TRBV4-2 and TRBJ1-3; D is uncertain. The CDR3 length is 18 residues. Trimming left V 6 bases short and J 0 bases short, with 21 bases between. Germline V gives CDR1 LGHNA, CDR2 YNFKEQ. DNA of the CDR3: TGTGCCAGCAGTCAACAAGAGGCCGACGAAATCTCTGGAAACACCATATATTTT. Protein sequence: CASSQQEADEISGNTIYF.

The chain recombines TRBV5-1 with TRBJ1-4; tentatively, D is TRBD1 (5 bases). The ends were cut back, 2 bases at V and 4 bases at J, with 9 bases in the middle. The germline V gene has CDR1 SGHRS and CDR2 YFSETQ. The CDR3 has 14 residues. The CDR3: CASSFDRLNEKLFF. CDR3 coding DNA: TGCGCCAGCAGCTTTGACAGACTTAATGAAAAACTGTTTTTT.

The chain has TRBV12-5 and TRBJ2-2; D is unclear. V lost 1 base, J lost 1 base, and 4 bases lay in between. The germline V gene encodes CDR1 LGHNT and CDR2 FRNRAP. The CDR3 runs 14 residues. The chain's CDR3 is CASGLGGNTGELFF. CDR3 nucleotide sequence: TGTGCTAGTGGTTTGGGAGGGAACACCGGGGAGCTGTTTTTT.

The V gene is TRBV19, the J gene TRBJ1-2, with D unclear. The CDR3 runs 15 residues. The V end lost 5 bases, the J end lost 2 bases, and 15 bases lay between the germline ends. Germline lookup yields CDR1 LNHDA and CDR2 SQIVND (reference sequence). Written as DNA, the CDR3 is TGTGCCAGTAGTCCGTCTGGAGGGTACAACTATGGCTACACCTTC. The encoded protein is CASSPSGGYNYGYTF.

The chain couples TRBV6-6 to TRBJ1-2; 9 bases align to TRBD1. There are 14 residues in the CDR3. V was pared by 9 bases and J by 2 bases, with 7 bases of the junction left unmatched. The V gene's germline CDR1 is MNHNY and CDR2 SVGAGI (reference sequence). CDR3 DNA: TGTGCCAGTTCGGGACAGGGAGACAACTATGGCTACACCTTC. Its protein is CASSGQGDNYGYTF.

This clone was found once. The chain employs TRBV5-4 and TRBJ2-7; 10 positions match TRBD2. The length of the CDR3 is 14 residues. Germline loops: CDR1 SGHNT, CDR2 YYREEE (reference sequence). The V and J ends lost 2 bases and 4 bases, in that order; junction bases with no gene match: 3. CDR3 region: CASSLAGGPYEQYF. The CDR3 nucleotides read TGTGCCAGCAGCTTAGCGGGAGGGCCGTACGAGCAGTACTTC.

This clone was seen a handful of times. V usage is TRBV4-2 and J usage is TRBJ2-7; D perhaps matches TRBD1 (9 bases). The CDR3 totals 12 residues. The germline V gene has CDR1 LGHNA and CDR2 YNFKEQ. The V end was cut by 11 bases, the J end by 5 bases, with 16 bases between. As DNA, the CDR3 is TGTGCCGCGGGGGGACAGGGCAACGAGCAGTACTTC. Translated: CAAGGQGNEQYF.

The chain recombines TRBV7-2 with TRBJ2-7; TRBD2 matches at 9 bases. The CDR3 runs 15 residues. V shed 1 base, J shed 5 bases, and the junction held 6 bases outside the gene matches. Germline lookup yields CDR1 SGHTA and CDR2 FQGNSA. The CDR3 sequence is CASSLGLAGRDEQYF. The CDR3 DNA sequence: TGTGCCAGCAGCTTAGGGCTAGCGGGAAGGGACGAGCAGTACTTC.

V usage is TRBV19 and J usage is TRBJ1-1; 7 bases are shared with TRBD1. The ends lost 5 bases at V and 1 base at J; junction bases unmatched: 4. This CDR3 is 14 amino acids long. Germline loops: CDR1 LNHDA, CDR2 SQIVND (reference sequence). The CDR3 is CASSQQGWNTEAFF. The CDR3 nucleotides are TGTGCCAGTAGTCAACAGGGGTGGAACACTGAAGCTTTCTTT.

The gene calls are TRBV19 and TRBJ1-5; D not resolved. Germline CDR1 is LNHDA and CDR2 is SQIVND (reference sequence). CDR3 size: 14 residues. V was clipped by 4 bases and J by 4 bases, with 11 bases between them. The CDR3 here is CASSNREGNQPQHF. Written as DNA, the CDR3 is TGTGCCAGTAGTAACCGGGAGGGTAATCAGCCCCAGCATTTT.

The chain recombines TRBV18 with TRBJ2-3; 10 bases agree with TRBD1. CDR1 and CDR2 (germline): KGHSH, LQKENI. The CDR3 totals 16 residues. V dropped 4 bases and J dropped 3; count of bases not matched to a gene: 7. CDR3 loop: CASSLLRQGATDTQYF. CDR3 sequence (DNA): TGTGCCAGCTCACTACTCCGACAGGGGGCTACAGATACGCAGTATTTT.

In this sample, this clone turned up a few times. The genes are TRBV28 and TRBJ2-7, with D maybe TRBD1 (6 bases). Germline V gene lookup returns CDR1 MDHEN and CDR2 SYDVKM. The length of the CDR3 is 15 residues. Trimming shortened V by 5 bases and J by 0 bases, and 14 bases separated the two germline ends. CDR3 in amino acids: CASSPTGHLSYEQYF. CDR3 in DNA: TGTGCCAGCAGTCCTACGGGACACCTCTCCTACGAGCAGTACTTC. Supplemented by reference TRBV28 and TRBJ2-7, the full variable domain reads DVKVTQSSRYLVKRTGEKVFLECVQDMDHENMFWYRQDPGLGLRLIYFSYDVKMKEKGDIPEGYSVSREKKERFSLILESASTNQTSMYLCASSPTGHLSYEQYFGPGTRLTVT.

This clone was detected only a few times. The chain is built from TRBV10-1 and TRBJ2-3; 11 bases match TRBD2. The CDR3 totals 17 residues. The V gene end was trimmed by 6 bases and the J gene end by 2 bases; junction bases not matched to a gene: 10. CDR1 WNHNN and CDR2 SYGVQD come from the germline V gene (reference sequence). For the CDR3, the DNA is TGCGCCAGCAGCGCCTCGACTAGCGGGACCTACACAGATACGCAGTATTTT. Translating it yields CASSASTSGTYTDTQYF.

V is TRBV18 and J is TRBJ1-1, with 10 bases lining up with TRBD1. V was pared by 1 base and J by 1 base, with 9 bases of the junction left unmatched. The germline CDR1 and CDR2 sequences are KGHSH and LQKENI. This CDR3 has 18 residues. Here the CDR3 DNA reads TGTGCCAGCTCACCACAGACAGGGGGCGAAATGGGGAACACTGAAGCTTTCTTT. This codes for CASSPQTGGEMGNTEAFF.

This chain uses TRBV5-1 with TRBJ1-2; 7 positions agree with TRBD1. The germline V gene encodes CDR1 SGHRS and CDR2 YFSETQ. This CDR3 comprises 15 residues. V was pared by 4 bases and J by 2 bases, with 8 bases of the junction left unmatched. The CDR3 DNA reads as TGCGCCAGCAGCGATACAGGGGCCTTAAACTATGGCTACACCTTC. Translated, it gives CASSDTGALNYGYTF.

The rearrangement uses TRBV5-1 and TRBJ2-7, with D maybe TRBD1 (5 bases). CDR1 SGHRS and CDR2 YFSETQ come from the germline V gene. V lost 0 bases and J lost 1, with 14 bases in between. The CDR3 extends over 16 amino acids. In DNA, the CDR3 is TGCGCCAGCAGCTTGGCGACAGACAGAACTTCCTACGAGCAGTACTTC. Encoded protein: CASSLATDRTSYEQYF.

J is TRBJ1-5 and V is TRBV10-3; D unresolved. Trimming took 6 bases from V and 6 from J, leaving 15 bases between them. The V gene's germline CDR1 is ENHRY and CDR2 SYGVKD. This CDR3 comprises 14 residues. CDR3 amino acids: CAIREDGGPQPQHF. The DNA of the CDR3 is TGTGCCATCAGAGAAGACGGAGGACCTCAGCCCCAGCATTTT.

This chain connects TRBV23-1 to TRBJ2-4; TRBD1 matches at 10 bases. TRBV23-1 is known as an ORF, though its function is uncertain. This CDR3 has 18 residues. With 3 bases clipped from V and 0 bases from J, the junction kept 8 bases outside the gene matches. CDR3 sequence reads: CASSQGQGLTEAKNIQYF. The CDR3 nucleotides read TGCGCCAGCAGTCAGGGACAGGGGCTAACTGAAGCCAAAAACATTCAGTACTTC.

For the CDR3, the DNA is TGTGCCAGCAGTTTTTCAGGGGCCTGGCAGCCCCAGCATTTT. It encodes CASSFSGAWQPQHF. V usage is TRBV28 and J usage is TRBJ1-5, with TRBD1 as a possible D gene (6 bases). Germline V lookup: CDR1 MDHEN, CDR2 SYDVKM. The V and J ends lost 3 bases and 7 bases respectively, with 13 bases between them. The CDR3 spans 14 residues.